This T cell receptor beta chain was captured by sequencing in a study of T cells after yellow fever vaccination (dated by TCRdb to the late 2010s). Describing the broader study: The SMART-Seq v4 Ultra Low Input RNA kit was used to prepare libraries from fractions with low cell numbers. Blood was collected at multiple timepoints before and after primary and secondary immunization, and bulk PBMC replicates and cell subsets were isolated. Two healthy male donors made up the cohort, one aged 18 to 30 years and the other aged 30 to 39 years. To follow T-cell clones before and after primary and booster YFV17D yellow fever vaccination, bulk TCR alpha and beta repertoires were sequenced over time. Study-wide conclusions, independent of this receptor: FACS-sorted repertoires could contain abundant contaminating clonotypes from the bulk population, so computational filtering was required. Because the study included only two donors, the extent to which the findings can be generalized is limited. After the booster, most clones that had expanded after primary vaccination were detected again (about 95% of CD4 and 70% to 90% of CD8), suggesting broad maintenance of memory. A small fraction of clonotypes appeared in both the CD4 and CD8 compartments, likely as a result of convergent recombination. Compared with the primary T-cell response, the secondary T-cell response was weaker but faster, peaking on day 5 rather than day 15.

Synthesis of TCR cDNA relied on 5'RACE template switching, a step that introduced a universal primer site along with unique molecular identifiers. cDNA synthesis was primed from both the TCR alpha and TCR beta constant segments. Two PCR steps were used to amplify libraries, with sample barcodes and sequencing adapters being added in the second step. Sequencing of libraries was performed on Illumina HiSeq 2500 (2x100 bp) or NovaSeq (2x150 bp). Per the original workflow: MIGEC handled demultiplexing of reads and collapsing into UMI consensus sequences, while MiXCR performed V(D)J alignment. Vaccine-responding clonotypes were identified with edgeR using replicate PBMC samples, with FDR below 0.01 and a log2 fold change above 5 up to day 15 being required. CD4 or CD8 identity was assigned to each bulk clonotype according to whether the clonotype was present at higher abundance in the sequenced CD4 repertoire or the sequenced CD8 repertoire. Clonotypes enriched at least 10-fold in dextramer-positive versus dextramer-negative fractions were classed as NS4B-specific, and CD4-biased clonotypes were left out. The public reads were reanalyzed by TCRdb: fastp trimming at Q25, MiXCR alignment, in-frame beta chains only. For every CDR3 protein sequence, its rows merge into one entry that carries the most common genes and DNA. None of the V and J calls come from the authors' own analysis; TCRdb made them. The sample table shows more than 65,000 distinct CDR3 sequences, and roughly 14% are seen once. About 22% of the sample goes to the ten largest clones.

Sample treatment or condition, as interpreted from the label and publication: live attenuated yellow fever vaccine strain. A standard Ficoll-Paque protocol was used to isolate PBMCs from peripheral blood. With anti-CD3 and anti-CD8 staining plus a dextramer loaded with the yellow fever NS4B epitope peptide, the researchers sorted epitope-specific CD8 T cells. RNA was extracted with TriZol from bulk PBMCs, CD4 and CD8 fractions, and dextramer-positive and dextramer-negative fractions. The sample holds many counts of this clonotype. It has no much larger one-base neighbor in the sample; base qualities were not kept. Taken from the germline V gene (reference sequence), the CDR1 and CDR2 loops are GTSNPN and SVGIG. Trimming at the junction amounts to 1 base on V and 6 bases on J, and the germline ends lie 12 bases apart. Including cysteine and phenylalanine, the CDR3 has 14 amino acids. CDR3 DNA is the only sequence kept; it has 42 bases, read in frame from the first base.

This receptor was obtained from a man aged 18 to 35 who received the YFV17D yellow fever vaccine. The source material was CD8+ T cells not binding an NS4B(214-222) dextramer, sorted from PBMCs, sampled approximately 20 days after the first yellow fever vaccination. The sample's cell subset or site, from its label and the paper: NS4B epitope dextramer-negative CD8 T cells. The rearranged segments are TRBV30 and TRBJ2-2; the D gene cannot be named for sure. Here the CDR3 is given as CAWSAAPESGELFF. The bases are TGTGCCTGGAGTGCGGCTCCGGAGTCCGGGGAGCTGTTTTTT. Beyond the CDR3, the reference TRBV30 and TRBJ2-2 genes provide the residues; the full variable domain reads: SQTIHQWPATLVQPVGSPLSLECTVEGTSNPNLYWYRQAAGRGLQLLFYSVGIGQISSEVPQNLSASRPQDRQFILSSKKLLLSDSGFYLCAWSAAPESGELFFGEGSRLTVL.